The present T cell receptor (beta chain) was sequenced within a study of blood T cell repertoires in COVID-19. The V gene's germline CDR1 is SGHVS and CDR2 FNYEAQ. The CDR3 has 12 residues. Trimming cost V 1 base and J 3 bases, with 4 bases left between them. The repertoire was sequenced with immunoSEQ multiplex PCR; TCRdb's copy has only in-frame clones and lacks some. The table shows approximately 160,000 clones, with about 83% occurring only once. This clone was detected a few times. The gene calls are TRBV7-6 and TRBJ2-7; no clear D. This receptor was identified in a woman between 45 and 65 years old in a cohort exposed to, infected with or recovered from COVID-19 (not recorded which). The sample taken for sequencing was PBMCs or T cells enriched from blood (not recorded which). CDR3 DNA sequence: TGTGCCAGCAGCTTAGTCAACTACGAGCAGTACTTC. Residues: CASSLVNYEQYF. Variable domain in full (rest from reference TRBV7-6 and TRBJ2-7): GAGVSQSPRYKVTKRGQDVALRCDPISGHVSLYWYRQALGQGPEFLTYFNYEAQQDKSGLPNDRFSAERPEGSISTLTIQRTEQRDSAMYRCASSLVNYEQYFGPGTRLTVT.